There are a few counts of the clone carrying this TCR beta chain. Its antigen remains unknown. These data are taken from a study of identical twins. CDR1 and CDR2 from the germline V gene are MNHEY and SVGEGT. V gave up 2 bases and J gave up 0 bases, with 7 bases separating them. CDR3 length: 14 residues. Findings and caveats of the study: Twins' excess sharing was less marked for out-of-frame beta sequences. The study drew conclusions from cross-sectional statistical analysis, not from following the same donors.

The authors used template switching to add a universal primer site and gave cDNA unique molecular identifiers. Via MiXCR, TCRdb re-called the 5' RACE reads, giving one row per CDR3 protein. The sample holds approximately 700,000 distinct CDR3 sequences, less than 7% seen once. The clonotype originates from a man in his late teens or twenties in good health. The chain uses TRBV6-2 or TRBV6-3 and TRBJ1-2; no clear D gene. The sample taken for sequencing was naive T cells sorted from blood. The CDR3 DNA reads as TGTGCCAGCAGTTACGACGGCGCTAACTATGGCTACACCTTC. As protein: CASSYDGANYGYTF.